Listed below are T cell receptor beta chains from one sample, sequenced in a study of beta chain features in type 1 diabetes. Using immunoSEQ multiplex PCR, the repertoire was profiled, and TCRdb retains in-frame clones only, with some absent. The sample holds a few hundred thousand clones, approximately 12% seen once. The sample comprised naive CD4+ T cells from blood. The source of these receptors is a man between 18 and 29 years old in good health. Both conserved end residues are part of each CDR3. D genes are given only for firm matches. Size tells how often a clone was seen (once, few, many) or the class of an expanded clone, and some rows leave it out.

>few|TRBJ2-3|TRBV10-3|TRBD2
TGTGCCACCCGACTAGCGGGGGACGGAGATACGCAGTATTTT
CATRLAGDGDTQYF
>-|TRBJ2-1|TRBV11-2|TRBD2
TGTGCCAGCAGCTACCCCGGGGGGGATCGTGAGCAGTTCTTC
CASSYPGGDREQFF
>-|TRBJ1-2|TRBV15|-
TGTGCCACCAGCAGAGATCTAACAGCTGGCTATGGCTACACCTTC
CATSRDLTAGYGYTF
>few|TRBJ2-1|TRBV7-2|TRBD2
TGTGCCAGCAGCACCGCTAGCGGGGGGAGATACAATGAGCAGTTCTTC
CASSTASGGRYNEQFF
>-|TRBJ1-2|TRBV29-1|-
TGCAGCGTTGGGAAAGGGGAAAACTATGGCTACACCTTC
CSVGKGENYGYTF
>-|TRBJ2-1|TRBV28|TRBD2
TGTGCCAGCAGTTTTATGCTAGCGGGGCTTACCAATGAGCAGTTCTTC
CASSFMLAGLTNEQFF
>few|TRBJ2-5|TRBV5-4|TRBD2
TGTGCCAGCAGTACTAGCGGGAGCCAAGAGACCCAGTACTTC
CASSTSGSQETQYF
>-|TRBJ2-1|TRBV5-1|TRBD2
TGCGCCAGCAGCTTAGGGCGGGGGAGCTCCTACAATGAGCAGTTCTTC
CASSLGRGSSYNEQFF
>few|TRBJ2-5|TRBV11-2|-
TGTGCCAGCAGCTCGCCAACCGGGACCCAGTACTTC
CASSSPTGTQYF
>-|TRBJ2-5|TRBV10-3|TRBD1
TGTGCCATCAGCAGCGGGACAGGGGGCGAGACCCAGTACTTC
CAISSGTGGETQYF
>few|TRBJ1-4|TRBV29-1|-
TGCAGCGCCGGAGGAGGGAATCCTAATGAAAAACTGTTTTTT
CSAGGGNPNEKLFF
>few|TRBJ2-1|TRBV7-3|TRBD2
TGTGCCAGCAGCCCCGGGTCTAGCGGTGAGCAGTTCTTC
CASSPGSSGEQFF
>-|TRBJ2-3|TRBV19|TRBD1
TGTGCCAGTAGTATGGACAGGGGAGTCACTTTGAAGGATACGCAGTATTTT
CASSMDRGVTLKDTQYF
>few|TRBJ2-7|TRBV4-2|-
TGTGCCAGCAGCCGAGAGGAGGCTAGCGCCTACGAGCAGTACTTC
CASSREEASAYEQYF
>few|TRBJ2-5|TRBV9|-
TGTGCCAGCAGCTCGCGACAGTTCCAAGAGACCCAGTACTTC
CASSSRQFQETQYF
>-|TRBJ2-7|TRBV5-4|-
TGTGCCAGCCACCCCCGCTCCCAGGCCGCCTACGAGCAGTACTTC
CASHPRSQAAYEQYF
>few|TRBJ2-2|TRBV6-1|TRBD1
TGTGCCAGCAGTTGGACAGGGAACACCGGGGAGCTGTTTTTT
CASSWTGNTGELFF
>-|TRBJ1-5|TRBV6-5|-
TGTGCCAGCAGTTACTCGTTAAATCAGCCCCAGCATTTT
CASSYSLNQPQHF
>-|TRBJ2-7|TRBV7-9|TRBD1
TGTGCCAGCAGCCAAACCGGGACAGACTCTTACGAGCAGTACTTC
CASSQTGTDSYEQYF
>-|TRBJ2-1|TRBV30|-
TGTGCCTGGAAATCAGGAGGGGGGGGTTTCTACAATGAGCAGTTCTTC
CAWKSGGGGFYNEQFF
>-|TRBJ2-3|TRBV7-2|TRBD2
TGTGCCAGCAGCTCGCGGACTAGCGGAGTAAGCACAGATACGCAGTATTTT
CASSSRTSGVSTDTQYF
>-|TRBJ2-7|TRBV4-2|-
TGTGCCAGCAGCCAAGATCAAGGGAGGCGCTACGAGCAGTACTTC
CASSQDQGRRYEQYF
>-|TRBJ1-6|TRBV30|-
TGTGCCTGGAGTGTCCTCCTTCGAGACAGAAGTTCACCCCTCCACTTT
CAWSVLLRDRSSPLHF
>-|TRBJ2-1|TRBV6-1|-
TGTGCCAGCAGTGATTACAGCCTCCTCAATGAGCAGTTCTTC
CASSDYSLLNEQFF
>few|TRBJ1-2|TRBV5-4|TRBD1
TGTGCCAGCAGGCGACAGGGGGCGAATTATGGCTACACCTTC
CASRRQGANYGYTF
>-|TRBJ2-7|TRBV15|-
TGTGCCACCAGCACCCGGACATCCGAGCAGTACTTC
CATSTRTSEQYF
>few|TRBJ2-2|TRBV5-1|-
TGCGCCAGCAGCTTTATGATTGGACAAAACACCGGGGAGCTGTTTTTT
CASSFMIGQNTGELFF
>few|TRBJ2-1|TRBV28|TRBD2
TGTGCCAGCAGCATAGCGGGAGAATTGATCAATGAGCAGTTCTTC
CASSIAGELINEQFF
>-|TRBJ2-5|TRBV5-1|TRBD1
TGCGCCAGCAGCTTGGACGGGACAGGGGGAGAGACCCAGTACTTC
CASSLDGTGGETQYF
>-|TRBJ2-7|TRBV28|-
TGTGCCAGCTATCCAACCGGAGGGAACACCTACGAGCAGTACTTC
CASYPTGGNTYEQYF
>-|TRBJ2-7|TRBV28|-
TGTGCCAGCTGGGCAGGTGGCACCTACGAGCAGTACTTC
CASWAGGTYEQYF
>few|TRBJ2-7|TRBV7-2|TRBD2
TGTGCCAGCAGCTTAAAAAGCGGGGGGCCAGGTGGCTACGAGCAGTACTTC
CASSLKSGGPGGYEQYF
>-|TRBJ1-1|TRBV28|TRBD1
TGTGCCAGCAGTCCCAGACAGGGGGTAATTGAAGCTTTCTTT
CASSPRQGVIEAFF
>-|TRBJ2-1|TRBV5-4|-
TGTGCCAGCAGCTTGCGACTGACCAAAGTCGATGAGCAGTTCTTC
CASSLRLTKVDEQFF
>few|TRBJ1-2|TRBV28|-
TGTGCCAGCAGTCTGGGGGGGCACGGCTATGGCTACACCTTC
CASSLGGHGYGYTF
>few|TRBJ2-7|TRBV6-6|-
TGTGCCAGCAGTGACACAGGATACACCACCTACGAGCAGTACTTC
CASSDTGYTTYEQYF
>-|TRBJ1-2|TRBV7-9|TRBD1
TGTGCCAGCAGCTACGGGACAGAACCGAGTTATGGCTACACCTTC
CASSYGTEPSYGYTF
>-|TRBJ1-4|TRBV18|-
TGTGCCAGCTCACCTCCAACTTCCCGGAGGAATGAAAAACTGTTTTTT
CASSPPTSRRNEKLFF